This T cell receptor beta chain was profiled in a study of regulatory T cells in long-lasting Graves disease. Trimming took 1 base from V and 4 from J, leaving 14 bases between them. Germline V CDR1 and CDR2: LNHNV, YYDKDF (reference sequence). The CDR3 length is 15 residues. The time point here: newly diagnosed GD, antithyroid drugs for less than 3 months. PBMCs were the source of the RNA used for TCR sequencing. CDR3 regions were amplified by Arm-PCR using iRepertoire HTBI primers to build TCR beta libraries. TCRdb re-derived calls from the multiplex PCR reads in MiXCR, one entry per CDR3 protein. The table has some 410,000 distinct CDR3 sequences, 16% seen once. This clonotype was counted ten times or more. The same sample was also studied in work on T cells in Graves' hyperthyroidism and ophthalmopathy.

The TCR originated in a woman in her twenties or thirties with Graves disease. Here the sequenced sample was peripheral blood mononuclear cells (PBMCs), taken at new diagnosis, from a patient treated with antithyroid drugs. The chain links TRBV15 to TRBJ2-7, with D possibly matching TRBD2 (6 bases). CDR3 loop: CATSRVSGLGYEQYF. The CDR3 bases are TGTGCCACCAGCAGAGTGAGCGGGCTTGGATACGAGCAGTACTTC.